This TCR beta chain was documented in a study of tumor and adjacent non-tumor tissue in lung cancer. Study results and caveats: Tumor tissue had significantly higher TCR diversity than normal lung. In normal lung, the top 100 clones were significantly more dominant than in tumor.

Three rounds of nested PCR, following a modified ARM-PCR protocol, produced the TCRbeta library. One entry per CDR3 protein, called by TCRdb with MiXCR from the multiplex PCR reads. The profile shows roughly 43,000 distinct CDR3 sequences, 60% of them singletons. CDR1 is SGHDT, CDR2 YYEEEE, per germline. CDR3 length: 14 amino acids. This clonotype was detected ten times or more. Its antigen remains unknown. One end of the junction fails to match germline, which may point to a read error. RNA was extracted from bulk tissue without any cell sorting. This non-tumor lung sample came from over 3 cm beyond the tumor edge. Chemotherapy-naive patients with new lung cancer underwent thoracic surgery in China, August–late 2014.

The sequence was obtained from a man aged 50-60 years with non-small cell lung cancer. The V call is TRBV5-6, the J call TRBJ1-4; D ambiguous. The source material was distant non-tumor lung tissue. The DNA of the CDR3 is TGTGCCAGCAGCTTGGTATCGGACCATGAAAGACTGTTTTTT. Amino acids: CASSLVSDHERLFF.